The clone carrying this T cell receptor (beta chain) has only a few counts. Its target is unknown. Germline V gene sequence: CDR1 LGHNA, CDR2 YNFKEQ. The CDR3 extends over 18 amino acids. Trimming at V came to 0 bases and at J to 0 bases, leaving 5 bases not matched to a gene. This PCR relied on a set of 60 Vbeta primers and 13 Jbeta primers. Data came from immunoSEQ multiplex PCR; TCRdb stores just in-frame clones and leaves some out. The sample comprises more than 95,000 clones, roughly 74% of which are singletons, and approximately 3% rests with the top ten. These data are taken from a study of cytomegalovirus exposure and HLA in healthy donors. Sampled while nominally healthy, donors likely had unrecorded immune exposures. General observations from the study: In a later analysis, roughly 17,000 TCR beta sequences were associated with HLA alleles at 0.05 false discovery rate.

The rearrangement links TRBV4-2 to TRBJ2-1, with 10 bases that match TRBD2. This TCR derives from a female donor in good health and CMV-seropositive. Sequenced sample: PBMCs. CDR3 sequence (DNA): TGTGCCAGCAGCCAAGAGGGAGCGGGAGGGGACTCCTACAATGAGCAGTTCTTC. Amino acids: CASSQEGAGGDSYNEQFF.